These 10 T cell receptor beta chains share one sample of origin, sequenced in a study of control samples from healthy donors and cancer patients. This table comes from immunoSEQ multiplex PCR, and its TCRdb copy is limited to in-frame clones, with some not included. This table has approximately 150,000 clones, roughly 89% appearing once. The sequencing sample was made of blood. These receptors all stem from a man in his late teens or twenties in good health.

The chain carries TRBV5-6 and TRBJ2-5; D is undetermined. V shed 0 bases and J shed 10 bases, with 7 bases lying between them. In germline, CDR1 is SGHDT, CDR2 YYEEEE. The CDR3 sequence is 11 residues long. In nucleotides, the CDR3 is TGTGCCAGCAGCTTGGGCACCGACCAGTACTTC. Translated: CASSLGTDQYF. The whole variable domain, filled in from reference TRBV5-6 and TRBJ2-5, reads DAGVTQSPTHLIKTRGQQVTLRCSPKSGHDTVSWYQQALGQGPQFIFQYYEEEERQRGNFPDRFSGHQFPNYSSELNVNALLLGDSALYLCASSLGTDQYFGPGTRLLVL.

J is TRBJ1-2 and V is TRBV7-3, with a possible D match to TRBD1 (6 bases). From germline, CDR1 is SGHTA and CDR2 FQGTGA. Trimming shortened V by 6 bases and J by 4 bases, and 15 bases separated the two germline ends. This CDR3 comprises 14 residues. CDR3 loop: CASSPGPGVYGYTF. Written as DNA, the CDR3 is TGTGCCAGCAGTCCCGGACCAGGGGTCTATGGCTACACCTTC.

This clone showed up just once. The chain joins TRBV14 to TRBJ2-2, with D unresolved. There are 13 residues in the CDR3. The ends were cut back, 4 bases at V and 6 bases at J, with 9 bases in the middle. Germline V CDR1 and CDR2: SGHDN, FVKESK. The CDR3 bases are TGTGCCAGCAGCCTCAGTGGGGCCGGGGAGCTGTTTTTT. It is translated as CASSLSGAGELFF. Full variable domain (remainder filled in from reference TRBV14 and TRBJ2-2): EAGVTQFPSHSVIEKGQTVTLRCDPISGHDNLYWYRRVMGKEIKFLLHFVKESKQDESGMPNNRFLAERTGGTYSTLKVQPAELEDSGVYFCASSLSGAGELFFGEGSRLTVL.

The V call is TRBV5-8, the J call TRBJ2-5, with D possibly being TRBD2 (6 bases). The CDR3 covers 17 residues. Germline values: CDR1 SGHTS, CDR2 YDEGEE. V lost 0 bases, J lost 0 bases, and 15 bases lay in between. CDR3 amino acids: CASSLDRGLPYQETQYF. The CDR3 region has the DNA TGTGCCAGCAGCTTGGATAGGGGACTCCCGTACCAAGAGACCCAGTACTTC.

V gene TRBV19 combines with J gene TRBJ1-1; unclear D gene. V shed 8 bases and J shed 3 bases, with 10 bases lying between them. The CDR3 runs 12 residues. The germline V gene has CDR1 LNHDA and CDR2 SQIVND (reference sequence). The CDR3 sequence: CASSFADTEAFF. DNA of the CDR3: TGTGCCAGTTCGTTTGCGGACACTGAAGCTTTCTTT.

The rearrangement links TRBV5-6 to TRBJ1-2; D uncertain. The V end lost 0 bases, the J end lost 4 bases, and 13 bases lay between the germline ends. The V gene's germline CDR1 is SGHDT and CDR2 YYEEEE. The CDR3 is made up of 15 amino acids. The chain's CDR3 is CASSLVHLEGYGYTF. The CDR3 DNA follows: TGTGCCAGCAGCTTGGTACACCTAGAGGGCTATGGCTACACCTTC. The entire variable domain, with the rest obtained from reference TRBV5-6 and TRBJ1-2, is as follows: DAGVTQSPTHLIKTRGQQVTLRCSPKSGHDTVSWYQQALGQGPQFIFQYYEEEERQRGNFPDRFSGHQFPNYSSELNVNALLLGDSALYLCASSLVHLEGYGYTFGSGTRLTVV.

This clone was recorded only once. The V call is TRBV12-3 or TRBV12-4, the J call TRBJ1-5; D is unresolved. Trimming took off 2 bases at V and 3 bases at J, with 5 bases between the two ends. The CDR3 has 13 amino acids. For the CDR3, the DNA is TGTGCCAGCAGTTTAAGGGTCAATCAGCCCCAGCATTTT. Protein: CASSLRVNQPQHF.

This chain joins TRBV20-1 and TRBJ2-2; TRBD1 is a possible D gene (6 bases). Germline V CDR1 and CDR2: DFQATT, SNEGSKA (reference sequence). V dropped 3 bases and J dropped 4 bases, with 12 bases sitting between them. CDR3 length: 14 residues. The CDR3 nucleotides read TGCAGTGCTAGTTTGGGGGCGTTCACCGGGGAGCTGTTTTTT. It encodes CSASLGAFTGELFF.

This clone is a singleton in its sample. This chain joins TRBV24-1 and TRBJ1-2, with unresolved D. The CDR3 consists of 15 residues. Germline-derived CDR1 and CDR2 are KGHDR and SFDVKD. V lost 2 bases to trimming and J lost 4 bases, with 13 bases between them. The CDR3 region is CATSDSGGFRYGYTF. The CDR3 DNA sequence: TGTGCCACCAGTGATTCCGGAGGGTTTCGCTATGGCTACACCTTC.

This chain joins TRBV29-1 and TRBJ1-1; TRBD1 agrees at 9 bases. The CDR3 length is 14 residues. V dropped 6 bases and J dropped 5; count of bases not matched to a gene: 10. Germline assignment: CDR1 SQVTM and CDR2 ANQGSEA. The CDR3 sequence is CSVAGTGSLTEAFF. The CDR3, as DNA: TGCAGCGTCGCCGGGACAGGGAGTTTAACTGAAGCTTTCTTT.